The following is a T cell receptor (beta chain) sequence with its context. The data were obtained in a study of shared T cell receptors in the human thymus. J was trimmed by 7 bases and V by 4 bases; bases with no gene match: 13. Germline V gives CDR1 MGHRA, CDR2 YSYEKL. CDR3 length: 16 residues. Measured with immunoSEQ multiplex PCR; TCRdb has only the in-frame clones, and not every one. The sample consists of 720,000 or so clones, 75% to 90% of them appearing once. These data are also associated with another study on human thymus T cells. As that report states: From resections taken during corrective heart surgery, the thymus tissue was obtained.

The sample taken for sequencing was thymocytes. The chain is built from TRBV4-1 and TRBJ2-7, with TRBD1 matching over 10 bases. This TCR was recovered from a girl under three years old with a congenital heart defect. The CDR3 loop is CASSPDETGGKGEQYF. The CDR3 coding sequence is TGCGCCAGCAGCCCCGACGAGACAGGGGGCAAGGGGGAGCAGTACTTC.